The source of this T cell receptor (beta chain) is a study of shared clonotypes between healthy human individuals (dated by TCRdb to 2019 to 2021). Notes on the research overall: Two women and a few men aged 18 to 49 years were included in the cohort. For each donor, CD4 naive and CD4 memory were each run on three plates, CD8 naive on two plates, and CD8 memory on one plate. The study deeply sequenced blood TCR repertoires of about 5 healthy adults to estimate repertoire size and the extent of clonotype sharing between individuals. To increase sequencing depth and limit assay-specific biases, different laboratories used diverse techniques to prepare libraries and sequence TCR repertoires. Leukapheresis yielded between about 0.94 and 10 billion PBMCs per donor. Findings and caveats that apply to the study as a whole: Compared with non-shared clonotypes, the clonotypes found in all four sorted-subset donors had higher generation probabilities. Incomplete sequencing was indicated by rarefaction of sorted-subset datasets, despite the large sequencing depth. Pairwise subsampling led to the expectation that sequencing depth would affect the degree of clonotype sharing among donors. Because the study included a small number of donors, the genetic and exposure-history diversity represented was limited. When a few donors were compared, the shared fraction of clonotypes was around 5% for naive CD4, less than 4% for naive CD8, about 2.5% for memory CD4, and 0.4% for memory CD8. Naive subsets generally had larger estimated clonotype richness than memory subsets. Sampling was restricted to blood, and TCR repertoires in tissue are likely to differ from TCR repertoires in blood.

Donors were healthy HIV-negative adults with no recently reported acute infections or vaccinations. Every donor was a Caucasian adult residing in Nashville, Tennessee, USA. Magnetic negative selection was used to enrich CD4+ T cells, after which naive cells were positively selected on CD45RA and the negative fraction became the memory subset. Blood was obtained by leukapheresis, after which PBMCs were separated by Ficoll-Histopaque density gradient centrifugation and cryopreserved in liquid nitrogen vapor phase. Analytical flow cytometry was used to check the purity and quantity of each magnetically sorted T cell population. From each sorted fraction, genomic DNA was isolated and quantified by UV absorbance on a Nanodrop 2000c. As regards this clone: This clone's antigen is unknown. Base qualities are not provided; no much larger clone lies one nucleotide away.

TCR CDR3 regions were amplified from genomic DNA by multiplex PCR using the deep immunoSEQ assay. Genomic DNA extracted from each cell subset was distributed evenly over all wells of several immunoSEQ 96-well plates, and each plate served as one replicate. For sorted subsets, roughly 190 ng of genomic DNA, equivalent to some 33,000 T cell genomes, went into each replicate PCR. Purified libraries were quantified with a Qubit 3.0 fluorometer, sized on a Bioanalyzer 2100, and re-quantified with the KAPA Library Quantification kit. Each immunoSEQ 96-well plate was sequenced on its own single-read 150-cycle Illumina NextSeq 550 flow cell. On the study's bioinformatics: Because the immunoSEQ output held only junctional sequences and lacked quality scores, the filtering could not match the filtering applied to full-length reads. Sequences were annotated with PyIR, a Python wrapper for IgBLAST v1.9, and V/J genes and CDR3 were assigned using IMGT germline references. Reads with weak V/J assignments (E-value above 1e-6), missing CDR3, stop codons, out-of-frame junctions, or ambiguous translated residues were removed. V3J clonotypes were defined by identical inferred V gene, J gene, and CDR3 amino acid sequence. Percentage overlap between repertoires was calculated by dividing the number of shared unique clonotypes by the size of the smaller repertoire. RTK rarefaction, the Chao1 estimator, and Recon v2.1 estimates of unobserved clonotypes were used to assess repertoire richness. Generation probabilities were computed with OLGA for all TCRbeta clonotypes obtained by the gDNA method from several donors. The table comes from immuneACCESS by way of TCRdb, which keeps in-frame sequences with V and J called. Part of the clones is missing from these tables; in studies checked, under half for an unresolved V gene and the rest for unknown reasons. D and trimming were read from the DNA, whereas the V and J calls and clone size are those reported in that table. This sample gives 2,500,000 or so clones in total; 85% to 95% of them show up just once. The top ten hold more than 0.35% of the sample.

Including cysteine and phenylalanine, the CDR3 has 15 amino acids. CDR3 DNA is the only sequence kept; it has 45 bases, read in frame from the first base. Clipping removes 7 bases from V and 6 bases from J, with 10 as the unmatched junction base count. Via the germline V gene, CDR1 is MNHEY and CDR2 SVGAGI. The sequence derives from a young man in good health. Some clones in this sample may be carry-over from other donors' samples. The specimen was naive CD4+ T cells from PBMCs. Sample cell subset or site, as interpreted from the label and publication: CD45RA+ positively selected. This chain joins TRBV6-5 to TRBJ1-2; 11 bases in between match TRBD1. The CDR3 protein is CASTTWTGGADGYTF. The DNA sequence reads TGTGCCAGCACCACCTGGACAGGGGGCGCGGATGGCTACACCTTC.